The 14 T cell receptor beta chains below were found in one sample sequenced in a study of radiation and T cells in renal cell carcinoma. Documented time point: blood 4 weeks post-SBRT, at nephrectomy. The treatment denotes: 15 Gy SBRT to primary tumor, nephrectomy 4 weeks later. Sequencing used immunoSEQ multiplex PCR; TCRdb keeps in-frame clones, though not all of them. Of about 73,000 clones in the sample, approximately 87% were seen once. The sample was blood, taken from a patient whose treatment included radiotherapy and nephrectomy. Receptors originate from a woman aged 55-69 years with renal cell carcinoma.

The chain employs TRBV7-3 and TRBJ2-5; no clear D gene. Trimming stripped 4 bases from V and 5 bases from J, with 8 bases between. CDR1 SGHTA and CDR2 FQGTGA come from the germline V gene. This CDR3 spans 12 amino acids. The CDR3 loop reads CASSSVGETQYF. For the CDR3, the DNA is TGTGCCAGCAGCTCGGTTGGGGAGACCCAGTACTTC. Together with reference TRBV7-3 and TRBJ2-5, the CDR3 gives the full variable domain: GAGVSQTPSNKVTEKGKYVELRCDPISGHTALYWYRQSLGQGPEFLIYFQGTGAADDSGLPNDRFFAVRPEGSVSTLKIQRTERGDSAVYLCASSSVGETQYFGPGTRLLVL.

The chain uses TRBV29-1 and TRBJ2-3; no clear D. V lost 4 bases to trimming and J lost 4 bases, with 9 bases between them. Germline CDR1 reads SQVTM; CDR2 reads ANQGSEA. The CDR3 runs 12 residues. The CDR3 reads CSVGRAADTQYF. CDR3 DNA: TGCAGCGTTGGTAGAGCCGCAGATACGCAGTATTTT.

The genes are TRBV19 and TRBJ2-4; unclear D gene. Germline lookup yields CDR1 LNHDA and CDR2 SQIVND (reference sequence). This CDR3 spans 14 amino acids. The V end lost 3 bases, the J end lost 6 bases, and 12 bases lay between the germline ends. As DNA, the CDR3 is TGTGCCAGTAGTATTGGATCTACCACAAACATTCAGTACTTC. It codes for CASSIGSTTNIQYF.

J is TRBJ2-7 and V is TRBV9; TRBD2 aligns across 12 bases. The CDR3 contains 17 residues. V shed 0 bases and J 2 bases; nucleotides not matched to a gene: 6. CDR1 is SGDLS and CDR2 is YYNGEE in the germline V gene. CDR3 DNA: TGTGCCAGCAGCGTAGAGACTAGCGGGAGCGCTACCTACGAGCAGTACTTC. This translates into CASSVETSGSATYEQYF. Combining the CDR3 with reference TRBV9 and TRBJ2-7 gives the whole variable domain DSGVTQTPKHLITATGQRVTLRCSPRSGDLSVYWYQQSLDQGLQFLIQYYNGEERAKGNILERFSAQQFPDLHSELNLSSLELGDSALYFCASSVETSGSATYEQYFGPGTRLTVT.

The chain links TRBV6-1 to TRBJ1-1, with D maybe TRBD1 (5 bases). The CDR3 extends over 14 amino acids. Germline V lookup: CDR1 MNHNS, CDR2 SASEGT. V lost 4 bases to trimming and J lost 5 bases, with 14 bases between them. The CDR3 is CASSVSGLETEAFF. In DNA, the CDR3 is TGTGCCAGCAGTGTTTCGGGGCTGGAGACTGAAGCTTTCTTT.

This chain links TRBV2 with TRBJ1-4, with a possible D match to TRBD1 (6 bases). CDR1 and CDR2 from the germline V gene are SNHLY and FYNNEI. The V end was cut by 1 base, the J end by 3 bases, with 9 bases between. The CDR3 extends over 15 amino acids. CDR3 sequence reads: CASSEGGQSNEKLFF. The DNA of the CDR3 is TGTGCCAGCAGTGAAGGGGGACAATCTAATGAAAAACTGTTTTTT.

This clone showed up just a few times. The rearrangement uses TRBV2 and TRBJ2-1, with TRBD2 identical over 7 bases. This CDR3 comprises 17 residues. Germline V gives CDR1 SNHLY, CDR2 FYNNEI. V trimming: 6 bases; J trimming: 0 bases; junction bases outside the gene matches: 11. Here the CDR3 reads CASSLTDGGSSYNEQFF. The CDR3 DNA follows: TGTGCCAGCAGCCTCACGGATGGCGGGAGCTCCTACAATGAGCAGTTCTTC.

The chain has TRBV9 and TRBJ2-2; 9 bases match TRBD1. V was pared by 3 bases and J by 7 bases, with 16 bases of the junction left unmatched. Germline assignment: CDR1 SGDLS and CDR2 YYNGEE. The CDR3 runs to 18 residues. This CDR3 reads CASSESGTGIPPNGELFF. The CDR3 DNA is TGTGCCAGCAGCGAATCCGGGACAGGGATCCCCCCCAACGGGGAGCTGTTTTTT. Full variable domain (missing parts from reference TRBV9 and TRBJ2-2): DSGVTQTPKHLITATGQRVTLRCSPRSGDLSVYWYQQSLDQGLQFLIQYYNGEERAKGNILERFSAQQFPDLHSELNLSSLELGDSALYFCASSESGTGIPPNGELFFGEGSRLTVL.

The genes are TRBV29-1 and TRBJ2-5, with 9 bases matching TRBD2. This CDR3 spans 15 amino acids. Trimming took 4 bases from V and 4 from J; bases not matched to a gene: 10. Germline lookup yields CDR1 SQVTM and CDR2 ANQGSEA. CDR3 loop: CSVGPSGRRGETQYF. CDR3 coding DNA: TGCAGCGTTGGTCCAAGCGGGAGGAGGGGAGAGACCCAGTACTTC.

This clone came up a few times. CDR3 DNA sequence: TGTGCCAGCAGGCCCCCCGGACAAACGAACACTGAAGCTTTCTTT. Translation: CASRPPGQTNTEAFF. The gene calls are TRBV7-9 and TRBJ1-1, with D perhaps TRBD1 (5 bases). Germline V lookup: CDR1 SEHNR, CDR2 FQNEAQ (reference sequence). V shed 6 bases and J shed 1 base, with 15 bases lying between them. The CDR3 has 15 amino acids.

The rearrangement uses TRBV6-6 and TRBJ1-4; 8 bases are shared with TRBD1. The V gene end was trimmed by 6 bases and the J gene end by 7 bases; junction bases not matched to a gene: 7. Germline V CDR1 and CDR2: MNHNY, SVGAGI (reference sequence). This CDR3 region has 14 residues. For the CDR3, the DNA is TGTGCCAGCAGCCGACAGGGGAAGGGTGAAAAACTGTTTTTT. Translated: CASSRQGKGEKLFF.

V and J are TRBV7-9 and TRBJ1-5, with D hard to call. Germline CDR1 reads SEHNR; CDR2 reads FQNEAQ (reference sequence). The length of the CDR3 is 15 residues. V was cut by 1 base and J by 2 bases, with 9 bases left in between. CDR3 nucleotides: TGTGCCAGCAGCTTAGAAGGAGTAGGCAATCAGCCCCAGCATTTT. As protein: CASSLEGVGNQPQHF.

This clone appeared a single time. The V call is TRBV5-6, the J call TRBJ2-7; 7 bases agree with TRBD1. Germline V gene lookup returns CDR1 SGHDT and CDR2 YYEEEE. There are 14 residues in the CDR3. Unmatched junction bases numbered 6, after V lost 3 bases and J lost 3 bases. The CDR3 coding sequence is TGTGCCAGCAGCTGGACGACAGGGAACTACGAGCAGTACTTC. Protein sequence: CASSWTTGNYEQYF.

The chain is built from TRBV4-1 and TRBJ2-7; D is possibly TRBD1 or TRBD2 (6 bases each). Trimming took off 1 base at V and 3 bases at J, with 13 bases between the two ends. Germline CDR1 is MGHRA and CDR2 is YSYEKL. There are 15 residues in the CDR3. The CDR3 protein is CASSQGARGLYEQYF. For the CDR3, the DNA is TGCGCCAGCAGCCAAGGTGCCAGGGGACTCTACGAGCAGTACTTC.